This T cell receptor (beta chain) was sequenced during a study of naive and memory T cell subsets. The germline gives CDR1 KGHSH, CDR2 LQKENI. The CDR3 extends over 15 amino acids. Between the trimmed V and J ends, which lost 1 base and 0 bases, there was a span of 7 bases. Both TRBC1 and TRBC2 were covered by a beta constant-region primer of two equimolar oligonucleotides. Four rounds of PCR amplified the ligated cDNA using nested alpha and beta constant-region primers plus SP2. TCRdb re-derived calls from the UMI-ligation and nested PCR reads in MiXCR, one entry per CDR3 protein. The sample contains 95,000 to 150,000 distinct CDR3 sequences, 36% of which appear only once.

The chain is built from TRBV18 and TRBJ2-1; unclear D gene. The origin of this receptor is a human donor in good health. The source material was central memory CD4+ T cells from blood. The CDR3 region has the DNA TGTGCCAGCTCACCACGGGTGAACTCCTACAATGAGCAGTTCTTC. Residues: CASSPRVNSYNEQFF.